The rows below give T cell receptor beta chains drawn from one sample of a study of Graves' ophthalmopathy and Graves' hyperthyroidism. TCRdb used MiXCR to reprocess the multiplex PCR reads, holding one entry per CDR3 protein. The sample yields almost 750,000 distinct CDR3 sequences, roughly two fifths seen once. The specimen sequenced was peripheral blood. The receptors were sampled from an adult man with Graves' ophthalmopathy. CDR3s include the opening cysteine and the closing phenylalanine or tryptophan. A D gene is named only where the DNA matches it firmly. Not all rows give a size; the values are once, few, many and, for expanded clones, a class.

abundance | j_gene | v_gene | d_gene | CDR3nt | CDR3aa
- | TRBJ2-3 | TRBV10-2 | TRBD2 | TGCGCCAGCAGTGAAGGAGGTCGGGGGAGGGAGGGCACAGATACGCAGTATTTT | CASSEGGRGREGTDTQYF
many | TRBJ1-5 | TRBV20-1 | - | TGCAGTGCTAGAGGGGCGGAGTATAGCAATCAGCCCCAGCATTTT | CSARGAEYSNQPQHF
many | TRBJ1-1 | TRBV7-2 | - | TGTGCCAGCAGCTCAGGACGGGCGAACACTGAAGCTTTCTTT | CASSSGRANTEAFF
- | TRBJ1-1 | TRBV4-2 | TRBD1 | TGTGCCAGCAGCCCGGGCGGGGACAGTGGGTGGACTGAAGCTTTCTTT | CASSPGGDSGWTEAFF
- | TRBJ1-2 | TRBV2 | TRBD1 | TGTGCCAGCGGTAGGACAGGGGCGAGCTACACCTTC | CASGRTGASYTF
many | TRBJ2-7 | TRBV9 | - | TGTGCCAGCAGCCCCAGGCCGACGGTCGGCGAGCAGTACTTC | CASSPRPTVGEQYF
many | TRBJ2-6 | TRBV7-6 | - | TGTGCCAGCAGCCCTCGACACTCTGGGGCCAACGTCCTGACTTTC | CASSPRHSGANVLTF
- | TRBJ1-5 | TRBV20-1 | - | TGCAGTGCCCCCTCTATGGCGGGGAAGGGCAATCAGCCCCAGCATTTT | CSAPSMAGKGNQPQHF
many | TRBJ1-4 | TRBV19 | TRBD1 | TGTGCCAGTAACATGGGACAGGGTGGCGAAAAACTGTTTTTT | CASNMGQGGEKLFF
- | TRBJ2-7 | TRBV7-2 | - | TGTGCCAGCAGCAAGGGACTCAGCTCCTACGAGCAGTACTTC | CASSKGLSSYEQYF
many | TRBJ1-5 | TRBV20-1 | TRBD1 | TGCAGTGCTACCCTAGGGACAGCGGGGAATCAGCCCCAGCATTTT | CSATLGTAGNQPQHF
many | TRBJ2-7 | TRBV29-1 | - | TGCAGCGTTGAAGTCAGGGCGTACGAGCAGTACTTC | CSVEVRAYEQYF
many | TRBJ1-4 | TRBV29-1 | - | TGCAGCGTTAGTACCAGGATCGATTTTGATGAAAAACTGTTTTTT | CSVSTRIDFDEKLFF
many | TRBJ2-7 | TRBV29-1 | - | TGCAGCGTTGATACGGATTCCTACGAGCAGTACTTC | CSVDTDSYEQYF
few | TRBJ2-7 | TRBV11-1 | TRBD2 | TGTGCCAGCAGCTTAAGACGGGGGGTCGAGCAGTACTTC | CASSLRRGVEQYF
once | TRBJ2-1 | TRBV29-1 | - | TGCAGCGTTGCGTTGGGGGGCGCATCCTACAATGAGCAGTTCTTC | CSVALGGASYNEQFF
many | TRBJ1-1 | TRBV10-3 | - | TGTGCCATCGTCACGGACTTGAACACTGAAGCTTTCTTT | CAIVTDLNTEAFF
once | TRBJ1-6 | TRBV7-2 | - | TGTGCCAGCAGCTTATTCGGCGGGGGCCATTCACCCCTCCACTTT | CASSLFGGGHSPLHF
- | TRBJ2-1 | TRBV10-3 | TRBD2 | TGTGCCATCTTGGGAGCGGGGAGGAATGAGCAGTTCTTC | CAILGAGRNEQFF
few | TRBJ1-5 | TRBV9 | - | TGTGCCAGCAGCCGGGAAAACCGAAGGGGTAGCAATCAGCCCCAGCATTTT | CASSRENRRGSNQPQHF
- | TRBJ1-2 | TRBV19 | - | TGTGCCTGGAGCCTGGGGTACGGCTACACCTTC | CAWSLGYGYTF
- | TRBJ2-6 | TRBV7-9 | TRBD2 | TGTGCCAGCAGCTTGAGGCTAGCGGGGGCGAACGTCCTGACTTTC | CASSLRLAGANVLTF